This is a list of T cell receptor beta chains from one sample in a study of blood T cell repertoires in COVID-19. TCRdb keeps only in-frame clones here, not all; method: immunoSEQ multiplex PCR. The data contain under 200,000 clones, less than 90% of them singletons. The sample consisted of peripheral blood. These receptors came from a woman in her 70s with acute or convalescent COVID-19. CDR3s include the opening cysteine and the closing phenylalanine or tryptophan. Each record gives: D gene, V gene, clone size, J gene, CDR3 protein, CDR3 DNA. A D gene is named only where the DNA matches it firmly. Size values are once, few and many counts, or a class for expanded clones, and some rows have none.

>TRBD2|TRBV18|NA|TRBJ2-2
CASSLLGRDTGELFF
TGTGCCAGCTCACTTCTCGGGAGGGACACCGGGGAGCTGTTTTTT
>NA|TRBV14|NA|TRBJ2-7
CASSQDPLSSYEQYF
TGTGCCAGCAGCCAAGACCCGTTGAGCTCCTACGAGCAGTACTTC
>TRBD1|TRBV5-6|NA|TRBJ2-1
CASSLVGQGGNEQFF
TGTGCCAGCAGCTTGGTTGGACAGGGGGGAAATGAGCAGTTCTTC
>NA|TRBV7-9|NA|TRBJ2-3
CASSLAGTTDTQYF
TGTGCCAGCAGCTTAGCTGGGACAACAGATACGCAGTATTTT
>NA|TRBV6-5|NA|TRBJ1-5
CASLKGLDSNQPQHF
TGTGCCAGCCTCAAGGGGTTGGATAGCAATCAGCCCCAGCATTTT
>TRBD1|TRBV18|NA|TRBJ1-6
CASSPLRTGPLGLALHF
TGTGCCAGCTCACCACTCCGGACAGGGCCCCTCGGGTTGGCCCTCCACTTT
>NA|TRBV7-9|NA|TRBJ1-1
CASSLSWNTEAFF
TGTGCCAGCAGCTTGTCCTGGAACACTGAAGCTTTCTTT
>TRBD1|TRBV5-3|NA|TRBJ1-2
CARSPLDRASNYGYTF
TGTGCCAGAAGCCCCCTGGACAGGGCCTCTAACTATGGCTACACCTTC
>NA|TRBV10-3|NA|TRBJ1-1
CAIRTARNTEAFF
TGTGCCATCAGGACAGCTCGGAACACTGAAGCTTTCTTT
>NA|TRBV11-3|NA|TRBJ2-2
CASSPEMRKSNTGELFF
TGTGCCAGCAGCCCCGAGATGAGAAAGTCGAACACCGGGGAGCTGTTTTTT
>NA|TRBV6-5|NA|TRBJ1-1
CASSYLAGNVEAFF
TGTGCCAGCAGTTACCTGGCAGGGAATGTTGAAGCTTTCTTT
>TRBD1|TRBV12-5|once|TRBJ1-4
CASGLGTANEKLFF
TGTGCTAGTGGTCTAGGGACAGCCAATGAAAAACTGTTTTTT
>TRBD1|TRBV5-1|NA|TRBJ2-7
CASSLALQTGAPYEQYF
TGCGCCAGCAGCTTGGCTCTCCAGACAGGGGCACCTTACGAGCAGTACTTC
>NA|TRBV29-1|once|TRBJ2-1
CSAWTLDYNEQFF
TGCAGCGCCTGGACACTGGACTACAATGAGCAGTTCTTC
>NA|TRBV6-5|NA|TRBJ1-5
CASTQTGNSNQPQHF
TGTGCCAGCACCCAGACAGGCAATAGCAATCAGCCCCAGCATTTT
>NA|TRBV5-1|NA|TRBJ2-5
CASSFYSGQETQYF
TGCGCCAGCAGCTTCTACAGCGGGCAAGAGACCCAGTACTTC
>NA|TRBV12-3/TRBV12-4|NA|TRBJ1-1
CASSLRTEAFF
TGTGCCAGCAGTTTGCGCACTGAAGCTTTCTTT
>NA|TRBV11-3|NA|TRBJ2-7
CASSLDLYTSSPYEQYF
TGTGCCAGCAGCTTAGATCTTTACACATCCTCCCCCTACGAGCAGTACTTC
>TRBD1|TRBV6-1|NA|TRBJ1-5
CASSEGTGHWNQPQHF
TGTGCCAGCAGTGAGGGGACAGGGCATTGGAATCAGCCCCAGCATTTT
>NA|TRBV28|NA|TRBJ1-2
CASSFGGTDYGYTF
TGTGCCAGCAGTTTTGGAGGGACGGACTATGGCTACACCTTC
>TRBD1|TRBV5-1|NA|TRBJ2-7
CASSLGDRGLLDEQYF
TGCGCCAGCAGCTTGGGAGACAGGGGGCTATTAGACGAGCAGTACTTC
>TRBD1|TRBV5-1|NA|TRBJ2-4
CASSLGDRGRENIQYF
TGCGCCAGCAGCTTAGGGGACAGGGGGCGGGAAAACATTCAGTACTTC
>TRBD2|TRBV7-9|NA|TRBJ2-1
CASSFPSWWGGYNEQFF
TGTGCCAGCAGCTTCCCATCATGGTGGGGGGGGTACAATGAGCAGTTCTTC
>TRBD2|TRBV7-2|NA|TRBJ2-5
CASSLSGLAGGPRGETQYF
TGTGCCAGCAGCTTATCGGGGCTAGCGGGAGGGCCGAGGGGGGAGACCCAGTACTTC
>NA|TRBV28|NA|TRBJ2-2
CASSLWGGTGELFF
TGTGCCAGCAGTTTATGGGGGGGCACCGGGGAGCTGTTTTTT
>TRBD2|TRBV7-2|once|TRBJ2-5
CASSLGLAGVGETQYF
TGTGCCAGCAGCTTAGGACTAGCGGGAGTGGGAGAGACCCAGTACTTC
>NA|TRBV5-1|NA|TRBJ1-5
CASSLTGSLGQPQHF
TGCGCCAGCAGCTTAACAGGGAGTCTAGGGCAGCCCCAGCATTTT